This paragraph covers one T cell receptor (beta chain) sequence. It was with a sample-barcoded 5' primer and a J-beta primer mix that a second PCR of roughly 7 to 12 cycles was run. No fewer than 3 million CDR3-containing paired-end reads came from each sample. TCRdb re-derived calls from the 5' RACE reads in MiXCR, one entry per CDR3 protein. The sample carries 650,000 to 1,000,000 distinct CDR3 sequences, 30% to 45% recorded once. This sample was included in a study of blood T cells in healthy people across ages. V shed 5 bases, J shed 8 bases, and the junction held 6 bases outside the gene matches. In germline, CDR1 is MNHEY, CDR2 SVGAGI. The CDR3 is 14 residues long.

The V gene is TRBV6-5, the J gene TRBJ1-4, with 9 bases aligning to TRBD1. This TCR was recovered from a man in his late teens or twenties in good health. Sequenced sample: blood. CDR3 DNA: TGTGCCAGCAGTCCTGACAGGGGGGAAGAAAAACTGTTTTTT. It encodes CASSPDRGEEKLFF.